This T cell receptor (beta chain) was profiled in a study of sequential checkpoint blockade in melanoma. Study-wide background: Patients were randomized 1:1 to nivolumab-then-ipilimumab or ipilimumab-then-nivolumab first-line.

Looked up from germline, CDR1 is MNHEY and CDR2 is SMNVEV (reference sequence). The germline V and J ends were trimmed by 0 bases and 6 bases, with 5 bases remaining between them. The CDR3 consists of 13 residues. The repertoire was sequenced with immunoSEQ multiplex PCR; TCRdb's copy has only in-frame clones and lacks some. The table lists 9,000 to 13,000 clones, approximately 67% of them singletons. Described treatment: randomized to nivolumab then ipilimumab (arm A) or the reverse (arm B). None of the patients previously received DNA-damaging chemotherapy. Live CD3+CD8+ CD19− CD56− cells were sorted from PBMCs.

The sequence came from a human donor with melanoma. V and J are TRBV27 and TRBJ2-2; possibly TRBD1 for D (5 bases). The sample here was CD8+ T cells sorted from blood (inferred from file names), taken from a patient given nivolumab and ipilimumab in sequence. In nucleotides, the CDR3 is TGTGCCAGCAGTTTATCAGGGGCCGGGGAGCTGTTTTTT. Translated, it gives CASSLSGAGELFF.